The entry below gives a single TCR beta chain sequence along with its context. This CDR3 has 17 amino acids. V shed 4 bases and J 8 bases; nucleotides not matched to a gene: 18. The germline gives CDR1 MNHEY, CDR2 SMNVEV (reference sequence). Generated by immunoSEQ multiplex PCR, the TCRdb table keeps only in-frame clones and is missing some. The sample records under 200,000 clones, roughly four fifths being singletons. These data originate in a study of cytotoxic CD8 clonotypes in ibrutinib-treated CLL. Study summary: After median roughly 70 months, roughly 14 stayed in remission, around twelve progressed; responses roughly 25 partial, 2 complete. Samples showed on average around 250,000 productive templates and roughly 90,000 productive rearrangements. The taking of response samples occurred after a median 12 months of treatment, with a range of 6 to 36.

The source of this sequence is a human donor with chronic lymphocytic leukemia. This specimen consisted of PBMCs, obtained after 24 months of ibrutinib treatment. The chain combines TRBV27 with TRBJ2-7, with 9 bases fitting TRBD1. CDR3 sequence reads: CASSSHSPADRGWKQYF. CDR3 bases: TGTGCCAGCAGTTCCCATTCACCCGCGGACAGGGGCTGGAAGCAGTACTTC.